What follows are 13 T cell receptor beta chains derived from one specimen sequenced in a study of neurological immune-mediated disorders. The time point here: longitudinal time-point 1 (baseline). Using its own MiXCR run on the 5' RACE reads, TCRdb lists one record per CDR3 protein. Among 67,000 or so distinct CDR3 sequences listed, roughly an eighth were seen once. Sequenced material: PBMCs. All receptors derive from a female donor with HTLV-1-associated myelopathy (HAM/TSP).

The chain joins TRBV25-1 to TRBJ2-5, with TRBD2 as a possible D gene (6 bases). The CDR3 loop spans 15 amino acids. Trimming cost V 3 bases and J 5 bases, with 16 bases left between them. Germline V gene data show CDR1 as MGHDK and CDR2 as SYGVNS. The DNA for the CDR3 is TGTGCCAGCAGTGACCGGAATCGGGACTGGGAGACCCAGTACTTC. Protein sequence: CASSDRNRDWETQYF.

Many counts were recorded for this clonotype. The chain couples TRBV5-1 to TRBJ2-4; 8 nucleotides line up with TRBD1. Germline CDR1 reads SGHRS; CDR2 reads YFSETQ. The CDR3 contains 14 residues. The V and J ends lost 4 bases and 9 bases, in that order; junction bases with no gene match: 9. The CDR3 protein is CASSPLGQGTIQYF. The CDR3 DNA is TGCGCCAGCAGCCCACTCGGACAGGGAACCATTCAGTACTTC.

The CDR3 DNA is TGTGCCAGCAGCCCCCAGAGGGCGGCCACAGATACGCAGTATTTT. Translation gives CASSPQRAATDTQYF. This chain connects TRBV7-9 to TRBJ2-3; a weak D match, TRBD2 (5 bases). Per the germline V gene, CDR1 is SEHNR and CDR2 is FQNEAQ (reference sequence). There are 15 residues in the CDR3. V shed 5 bases and J shed 2 bases, with 14 bases lying between them.

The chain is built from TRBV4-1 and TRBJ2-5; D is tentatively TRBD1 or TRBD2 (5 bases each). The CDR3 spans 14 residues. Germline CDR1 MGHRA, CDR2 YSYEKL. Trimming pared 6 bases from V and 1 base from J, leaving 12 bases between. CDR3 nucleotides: TGCGCCAGCAGTCATGTCGGGGCCCAAGAGACCCAGTACTTC. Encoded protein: CASSHVGAQETQYF.

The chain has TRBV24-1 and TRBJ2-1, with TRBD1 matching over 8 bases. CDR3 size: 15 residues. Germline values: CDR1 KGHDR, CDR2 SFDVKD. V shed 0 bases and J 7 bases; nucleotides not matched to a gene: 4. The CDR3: CATSDLGQGENEQFF. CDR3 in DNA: TGTGCCACCAGTGATTTGGGACAGGGAGAGAATGAGCAGTTCTTC.

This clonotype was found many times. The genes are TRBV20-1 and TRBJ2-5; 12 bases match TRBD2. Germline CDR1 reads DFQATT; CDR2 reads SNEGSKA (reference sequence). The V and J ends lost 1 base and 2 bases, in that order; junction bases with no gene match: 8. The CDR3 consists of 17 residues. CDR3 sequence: CSARAPHLAGGQETQYF. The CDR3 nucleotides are TGCAGTGCTAGAGCCCCTCATCTAGCGGGGGGGCAAGAGACCCAGTACTTC.

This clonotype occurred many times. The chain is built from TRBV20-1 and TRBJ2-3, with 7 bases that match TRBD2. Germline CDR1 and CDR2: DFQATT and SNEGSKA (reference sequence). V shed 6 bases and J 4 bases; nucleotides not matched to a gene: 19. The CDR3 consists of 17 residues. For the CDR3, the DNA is TGCAGTGCAAAGGTCCTAGCGGCGGGCGGATTATCAGATACGCAGTATTTT. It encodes CSAKVLAAGGLSDTQYF.

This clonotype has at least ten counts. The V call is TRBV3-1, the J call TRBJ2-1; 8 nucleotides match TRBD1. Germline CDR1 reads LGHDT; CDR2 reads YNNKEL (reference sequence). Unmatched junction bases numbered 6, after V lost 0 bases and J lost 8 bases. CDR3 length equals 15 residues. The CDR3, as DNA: TGTGCCAGCAGCCAAGATCATGACAGGGGATATGAGCAGTTCTTC. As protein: CASSQDHDRGYEQFF.

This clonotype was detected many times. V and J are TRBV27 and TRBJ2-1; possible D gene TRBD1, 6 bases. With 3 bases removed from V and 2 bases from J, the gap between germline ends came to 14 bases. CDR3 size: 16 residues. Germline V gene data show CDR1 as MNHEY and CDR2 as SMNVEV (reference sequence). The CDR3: CASSFYPRTAYNEQFF. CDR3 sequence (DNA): TGTGCCAGCAGTTTTTATCCCCGGACAGCCTACAATGAGCAGTTCTTC.

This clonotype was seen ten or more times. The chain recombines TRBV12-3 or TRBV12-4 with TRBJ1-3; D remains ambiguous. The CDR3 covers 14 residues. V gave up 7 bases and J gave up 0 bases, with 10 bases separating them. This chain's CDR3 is CASNTDDSGNTIYF. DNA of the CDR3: TGTGCCAGCAATACAGATGACTCTGGAAACACCATATATTTT.

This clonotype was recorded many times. CDR3 region: CASSLTGGSSYEQYF. Written as DNA, the CDR3 is TGTGCCAGCAGTTTGACAGGGGGCTCTTCCTACGAGCAGTACTTC. The chain couples TRBV28 to TRBJ2-7; 10 bases agree with TRBD1. J was trimmed by 1 base and V by 3 bases; bases with no gene match: 3. Germline lookup yields CDR1 MDHEN and CDR2 SYDVKM. The CDR3 totals 15 residues.

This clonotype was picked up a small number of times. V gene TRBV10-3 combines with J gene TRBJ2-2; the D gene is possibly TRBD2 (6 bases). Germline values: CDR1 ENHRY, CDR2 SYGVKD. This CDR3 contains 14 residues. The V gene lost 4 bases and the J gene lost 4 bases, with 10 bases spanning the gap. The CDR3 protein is CAISGSGGTGELFF. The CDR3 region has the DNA TGTGCCATCAGTGGTTCCGGGGGCACCGGGGAGCTGTTTTTT.

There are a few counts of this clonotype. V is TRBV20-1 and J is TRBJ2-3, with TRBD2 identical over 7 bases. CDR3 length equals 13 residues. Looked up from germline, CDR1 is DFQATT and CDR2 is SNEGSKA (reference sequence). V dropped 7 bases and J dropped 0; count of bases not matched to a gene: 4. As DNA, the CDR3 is TGCAGTGTCGAAGCGGGGAGCACAGATACGCAGTATTTT. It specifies CSVEAGSTDTQYF.